This T cell receptor (beta chain) was sequenced in a study of blood T cell repertoires in COVID-19. The method was immunoSEQ multiplex PCR; TCRdb's version includes in-frame clones alone and lacks a portion of them. Among about 330,000 clones, approximately 90% were seen once, and the ten largest hold under 6%. The CDR3 is made up of 19 amino acids. From germline, CDR1 is SGHDN and CDR2 FVKESK. V shed 4 bases, J shed 0 bases, and the junction held 13 bases outside the gene matches. In assigning cohorts, the study relied on participant-reported clinical history. The chain recombines TRBV14 with TRBJ2-3; 10 bases fit TRBD2. Material for sequencing was PBMCs or T cells enriched from blood (not recorded which). This TCR was recovered from a woman in her twenties or thirties who had recovered from COVID-19. CDR3 residues: CASSRGWASGGPSTDTQYF. In nucleotides, the CDR3 is TGTGCCAGCAGCCGTGGATGGGCTAGCGGGGGTCCTAGCACAGATACGCAGTATTTT.